This T cell receptor beta chain was captured in a study of T cell responses to AZD1222 COVID-19 vaccine. Broader study findings: Reports say nearly half of spike-specific TCRs go after unmutated variant regions. Just six people given AZD1222 tested seropositive at baseline. White British ancestry dominated among donors, who included more females, and clonal diversity was possibly underestimated.

Pooled together were second doses at about 4 or about 12 weeks. For this clone: What it binds is unknown. This sample includes further DNA sequences coding for the same CDR3.

The V end was cut by 3 bases, the J end by 1 base, with 1 base between. CDR1 is SQVTM, CDR2 ANQGSEA, per germline. CDR3 size: 12 residues. Profiling relied on immunoSEQ multiplex PCR, and the TCRdb table lists in-frame clones only, not all of them. Here the sample spans about 160,000 clones, around 90% being singletons. The chain uses TRBV29-1 and TRBJ2-6; D remains ambiguous. This clonotype was obtained from an adult who received the AZD1222 COVID-19 vaccine. The sample consisted of peripheral blood, taken 28 days after the second AZD1222 dose. DNA for the CDR3: TGCAGCGTTGATTCTGGGGCCAACGTCCTGACTTTC. It codes for CSVDSGANVLTF.